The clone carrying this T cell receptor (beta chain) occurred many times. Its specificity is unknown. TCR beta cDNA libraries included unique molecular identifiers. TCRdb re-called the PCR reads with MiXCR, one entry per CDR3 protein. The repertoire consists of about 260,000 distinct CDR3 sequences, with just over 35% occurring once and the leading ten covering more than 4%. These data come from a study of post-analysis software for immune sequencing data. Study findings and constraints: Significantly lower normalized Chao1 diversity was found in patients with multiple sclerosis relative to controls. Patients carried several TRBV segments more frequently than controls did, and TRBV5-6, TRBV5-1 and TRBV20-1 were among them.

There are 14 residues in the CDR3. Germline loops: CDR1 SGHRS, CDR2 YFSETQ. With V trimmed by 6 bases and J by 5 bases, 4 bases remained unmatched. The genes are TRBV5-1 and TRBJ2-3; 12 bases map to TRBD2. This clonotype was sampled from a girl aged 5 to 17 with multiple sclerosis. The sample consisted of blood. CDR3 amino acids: CASTSGGAGDTQYF. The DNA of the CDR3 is TGCGCCAGCACTAGCGGGGGGGCCGGAGATACGCAGTATTTT.